This TCR gamma chain was observed in a study of gamma-delta chains in newborns, infants, children. CDR1 and CDR2 from the germline V gene are GITISATS and ISYDGTV (reference sequence). The CDR3 consists of 17 residues. V shed 0 bases and J 6 bases; nucleotides not matched to a gene: 5. TCRdb re-called clones from the reads using CATT. The repertoire holds more than 800 gamma-chain clones, around 2.3% seen once, with around 27% in the top ten. This clonotype was sampled from a child who was a newborn, infant or young child, either healthy, febrile or measles-vaccinated (not recorded which). The chain links TRGV9 to TRGJP. Specimen: blood. The chain's CDR3 is CALWEVRAELGKKIKVF. DNA for the CDR3: TGTGCCTTGTGGGAGGTGCGGGCAGAGTTGGGCAAAAAAATCAAGGTATTT.